This record covers a single TCR beta chain. This sample stems from a study of blood T cell repertoires in COVID-19. Turning to the study itself: T cells, B-cell-depleted T cells, or PBMCs provided the cDNA or gDNA that served as material.

Sequenced by immunoSEQ multiplex PCR; TCRdb stores in-frame clones only, minus some. The data show under 150,000 clones, over 75% seen once. The origin of this receptor is an older man with acute or convalescent COVID-19. Specimen: peripheral blood.

CDR3 protein: CASSQGQLGTGAGYTF. The CDR3 bases are TGTGCCAGCAGCCAAGGACAGCTCGGGACGGGAGCGGGCTACACCTTC. The chain recombines TRBV3-1 (or the pseudogene TRBV3-2) with TRBJ1-2; D possibly corresponds to TRBD1 (5 bases). The V end lost 1 base, the J end lost 8 bases, and 20 bases lay between the germline ends. The CDR3 consists of 16 residues. Germline V gives CDR1 LGHDT, CDR2 YNNKEL (reference sequence).